This T cell receptor (beta chain) was identified in a study of blood T cell repertoires in COVID-19. For this clone: This sample includes further DNA sequences coding for the same CDR3.

Generated by immunoSEQ multiplex PCR, the TCRdb table keeps only in-frame clones and is missing some. In the table there are almost 250,000 clones, around 86% of which are singletons. After removal of 3 bases from V and 2 bases from J, the junction contained 3 bases not matched to a gene. Per germline, CDR1 SGHNT and CDR2 YYREEE (reference sequence). The CDR3 has 14 amino acids. The chain recombines TRBV5-4 with TRBJ1-2, with 8 bases aligning to TRBD1. The clonotype comes from a woman older than 75 with COVID-19, enrolled during active disease. Source material: peripheral blood. The CDR3, as DNA: TGTGCCAGCAGCTCCGGACAGGGAAACTATGGCTACACCTTC. Its protein is CASSSGQGNYGYTF.